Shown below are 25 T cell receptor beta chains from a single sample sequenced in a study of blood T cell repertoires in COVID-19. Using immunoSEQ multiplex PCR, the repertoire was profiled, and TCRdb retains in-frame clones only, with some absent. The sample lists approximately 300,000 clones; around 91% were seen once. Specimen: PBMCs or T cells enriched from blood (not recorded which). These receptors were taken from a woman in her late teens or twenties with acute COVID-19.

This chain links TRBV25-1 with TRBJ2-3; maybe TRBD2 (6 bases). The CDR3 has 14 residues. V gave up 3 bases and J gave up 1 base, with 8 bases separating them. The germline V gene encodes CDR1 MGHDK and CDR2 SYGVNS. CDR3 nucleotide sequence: TGTGCCAGCAGTGATTGGGAGGGCACAGATACGCAGTATTTT. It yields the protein CASSDWEGTDTQYF.

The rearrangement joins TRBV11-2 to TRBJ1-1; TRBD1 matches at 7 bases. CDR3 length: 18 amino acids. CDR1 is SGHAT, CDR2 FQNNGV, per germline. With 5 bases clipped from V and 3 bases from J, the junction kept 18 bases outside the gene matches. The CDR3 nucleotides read TGTGCCAGCAGCCCCCGAGGGGTGGACAGGCCTCGAGACACTGAAGCTTTCTTT. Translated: CASSPRGVDRPRDTEAFF.

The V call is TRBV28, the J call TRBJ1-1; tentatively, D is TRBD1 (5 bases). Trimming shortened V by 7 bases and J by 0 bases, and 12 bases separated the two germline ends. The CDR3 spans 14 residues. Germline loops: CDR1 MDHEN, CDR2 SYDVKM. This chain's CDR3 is CASIQDKMNTEAFF. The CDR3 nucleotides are TGTGCCAGCATCCAGGACAAGATGAACACTGAAGCTTTCTTT.

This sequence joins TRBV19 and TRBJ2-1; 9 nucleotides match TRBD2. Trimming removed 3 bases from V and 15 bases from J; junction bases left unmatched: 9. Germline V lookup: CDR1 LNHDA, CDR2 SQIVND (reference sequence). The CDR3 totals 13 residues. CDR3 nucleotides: TGTGCCAGTAGTATCCCGCGGGAGGGGGGTGTGTTCTTC. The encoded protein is CASSIPREGGVFF.

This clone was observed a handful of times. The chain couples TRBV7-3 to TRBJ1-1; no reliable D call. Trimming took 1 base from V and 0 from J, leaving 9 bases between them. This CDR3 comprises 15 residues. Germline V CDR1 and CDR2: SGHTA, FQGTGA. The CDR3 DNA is TGTGCCAGCAGCTTAATACAGACTATGAACACTGAAGCTTTCTTT. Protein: CASSLIQTMNTEAFF.

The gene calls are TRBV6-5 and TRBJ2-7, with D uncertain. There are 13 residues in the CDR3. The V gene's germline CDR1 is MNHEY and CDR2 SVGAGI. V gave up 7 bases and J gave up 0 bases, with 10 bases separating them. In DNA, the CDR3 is TGTGCCAGCAAAAGACGGAGCTCCTACGAGCAGTACTTC. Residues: CASKRRSSYEQYF.

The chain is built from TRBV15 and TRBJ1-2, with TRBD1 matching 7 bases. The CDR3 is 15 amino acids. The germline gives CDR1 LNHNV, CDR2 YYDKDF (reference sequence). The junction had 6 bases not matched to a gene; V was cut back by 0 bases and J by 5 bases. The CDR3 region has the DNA TGTGCCACCAGCAGAGATCTGGCCAGGGGGTATGGCTACACCTTC. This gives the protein CATSRDLARGYGYTF.

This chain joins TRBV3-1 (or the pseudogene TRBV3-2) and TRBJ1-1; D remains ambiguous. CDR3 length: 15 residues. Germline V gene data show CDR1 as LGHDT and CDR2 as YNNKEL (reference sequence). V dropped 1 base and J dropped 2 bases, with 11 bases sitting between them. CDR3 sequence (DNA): TGTGCCAGCAGCCAAGTGGCCACAGCCAACACTGAAGCTTTCTTT. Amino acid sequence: CASSQVATANTEAFF.

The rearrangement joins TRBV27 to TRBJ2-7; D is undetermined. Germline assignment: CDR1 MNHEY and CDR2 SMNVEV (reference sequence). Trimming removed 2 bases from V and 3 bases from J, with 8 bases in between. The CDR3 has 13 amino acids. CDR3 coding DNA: TGTGCCAGCAGTTTAGGGCAGTTCTACGAGCAGTACTTC. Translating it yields CASSLGQFYEQYF.

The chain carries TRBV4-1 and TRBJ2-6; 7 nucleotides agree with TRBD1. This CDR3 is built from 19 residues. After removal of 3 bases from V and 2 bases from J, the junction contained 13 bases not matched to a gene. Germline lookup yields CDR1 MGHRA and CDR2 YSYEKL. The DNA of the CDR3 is TGCGCCAGCAGCCATGAATCGGGACAGAAGGTAACTGGGGCCAACGTCCTGACTTTC. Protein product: CASSHESGQKVTGANVLTF.

CDR3 region: CASSLSGTVPGYTF. CDR3 DNA: TGTGCCAGCAGTTTATCCGGGACAGTACCTGGCTACACCTTC. The chain employs TRBV27 and TRBJ1-2, with TRBD1 matching 7 bases. Germline CDR1 reads MNHEY; CDR2 reads SMNVEV (reference sequence). The CDR3 is 14 residues long. The ends lost 0 bases at V and 7 bases at J; junction bases unmatched: 5.

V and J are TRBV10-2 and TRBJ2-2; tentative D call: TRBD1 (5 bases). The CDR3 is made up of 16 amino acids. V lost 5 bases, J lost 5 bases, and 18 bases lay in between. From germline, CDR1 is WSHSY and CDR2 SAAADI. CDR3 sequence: CASSQQVTLETGELFF. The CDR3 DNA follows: TGCGCCAGCAGTCAACAGGTTACCCTCGAGACCGGGGAGCTGTTTTTT.

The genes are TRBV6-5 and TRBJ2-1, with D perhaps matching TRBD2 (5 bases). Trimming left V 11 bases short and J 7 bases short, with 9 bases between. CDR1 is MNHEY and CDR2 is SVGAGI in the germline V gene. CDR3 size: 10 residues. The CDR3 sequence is CAGGRNEQFF. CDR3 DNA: TGTGCCGGAGGAAGGAATGAGCAGTTCTTC.

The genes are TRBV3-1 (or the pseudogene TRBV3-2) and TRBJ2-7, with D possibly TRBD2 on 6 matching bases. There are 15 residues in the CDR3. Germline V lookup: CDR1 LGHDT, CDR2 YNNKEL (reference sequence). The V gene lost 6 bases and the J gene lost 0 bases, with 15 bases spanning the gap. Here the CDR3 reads CASSRNSGDSYEQYF. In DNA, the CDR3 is TGTGCCAGCAGTCGGAATAGCGGAGACTCCTACGAGCAGTACTTC.

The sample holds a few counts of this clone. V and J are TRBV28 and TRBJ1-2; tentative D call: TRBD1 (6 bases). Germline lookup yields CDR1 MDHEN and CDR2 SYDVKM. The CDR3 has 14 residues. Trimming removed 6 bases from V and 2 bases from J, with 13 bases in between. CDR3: CASREQGRNYGYTF. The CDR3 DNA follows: TGTGCCAGCAGGGAGCAGGGGCGAAACTATGGCTACACCTTC.

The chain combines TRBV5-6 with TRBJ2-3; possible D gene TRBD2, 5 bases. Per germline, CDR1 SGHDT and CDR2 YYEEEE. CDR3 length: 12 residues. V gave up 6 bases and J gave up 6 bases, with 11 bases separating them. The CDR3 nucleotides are TGTGCCAGCACCATAAGAGGGGATACGCAGTATTTT. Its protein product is CASTIRGDTQYF.

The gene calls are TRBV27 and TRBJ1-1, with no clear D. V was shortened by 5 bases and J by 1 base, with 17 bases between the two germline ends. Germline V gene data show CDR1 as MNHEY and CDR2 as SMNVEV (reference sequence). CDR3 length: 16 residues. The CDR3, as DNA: TGTGCCAGCAGTCCTGATATGAGGCCCGAGAACACTGAAGCTTTCTTT. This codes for CASSPDMRPENTEAFF.

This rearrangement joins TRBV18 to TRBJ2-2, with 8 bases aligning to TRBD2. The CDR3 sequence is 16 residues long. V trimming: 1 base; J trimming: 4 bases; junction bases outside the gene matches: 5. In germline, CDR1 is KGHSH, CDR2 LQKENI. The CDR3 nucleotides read TGTGCCAGCTCACCACGAGCGGGAGTAGGCACCGGGGAGCTGTTTTTT. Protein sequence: CASSPRAGVGTGELFF.

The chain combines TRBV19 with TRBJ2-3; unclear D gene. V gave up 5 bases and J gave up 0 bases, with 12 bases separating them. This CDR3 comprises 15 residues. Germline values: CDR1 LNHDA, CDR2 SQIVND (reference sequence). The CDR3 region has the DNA TGTGCCAGTAGTTCTGCGTTTTTTAGCACAGATACGCAGTATTTT. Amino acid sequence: CASSSAFFSTDTQYF.

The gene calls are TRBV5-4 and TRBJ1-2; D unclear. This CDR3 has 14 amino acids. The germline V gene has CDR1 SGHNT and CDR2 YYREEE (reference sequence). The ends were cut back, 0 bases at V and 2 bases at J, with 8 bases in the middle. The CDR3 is CASSLGHANYGYTF. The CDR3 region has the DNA TGTGCCAGCAGCTTGGGACACGCGAACTATGGCTACACCTTC.

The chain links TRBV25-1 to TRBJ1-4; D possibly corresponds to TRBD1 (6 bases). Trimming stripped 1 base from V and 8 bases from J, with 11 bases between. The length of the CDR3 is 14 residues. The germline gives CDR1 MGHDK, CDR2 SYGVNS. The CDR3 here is CASSEWPTGEKLFF. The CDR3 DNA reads TGTGCCAGCAGTGAATGGCCGACAGGCGAAAAACTGTTTTTT. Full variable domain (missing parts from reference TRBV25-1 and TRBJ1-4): EADIYQTPRYLVIGTGKKITLECSQTMGHDKMYWYQQDPGMELHLIHYSYGVNSTEKGDLSSESTVSRIRTEHFPLTLESARPSHTSQYLCASSEWPTGEKLFFGSGTQLSVL.

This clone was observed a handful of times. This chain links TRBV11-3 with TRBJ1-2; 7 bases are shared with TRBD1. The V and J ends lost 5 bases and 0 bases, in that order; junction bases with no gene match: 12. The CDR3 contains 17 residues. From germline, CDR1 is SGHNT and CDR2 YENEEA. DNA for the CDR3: TGTGCCAGCAGCGCTAGACTGGGACAGATGACTAACTATGGCTACACCTTC. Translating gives CASSARLGQMTNYGYTF.

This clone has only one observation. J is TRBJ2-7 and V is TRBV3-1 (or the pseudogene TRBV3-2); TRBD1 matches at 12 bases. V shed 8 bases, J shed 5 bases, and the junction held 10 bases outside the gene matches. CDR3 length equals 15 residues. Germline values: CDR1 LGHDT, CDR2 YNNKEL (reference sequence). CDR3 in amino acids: CASRVSGTGGNEQYF. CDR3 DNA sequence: TGTGCCAGCCGCGTTTCGGGGACAGGGGGCAACGAGCAGTACTTC.

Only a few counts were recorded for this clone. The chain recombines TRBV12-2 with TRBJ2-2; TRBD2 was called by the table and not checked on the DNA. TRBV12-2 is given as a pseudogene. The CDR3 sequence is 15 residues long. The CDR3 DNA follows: TGTGCAAGTCGCCCGAGGATTACGAACACCGGGGAGCTGTTTTTT. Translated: CASRPRITNTGELFF.

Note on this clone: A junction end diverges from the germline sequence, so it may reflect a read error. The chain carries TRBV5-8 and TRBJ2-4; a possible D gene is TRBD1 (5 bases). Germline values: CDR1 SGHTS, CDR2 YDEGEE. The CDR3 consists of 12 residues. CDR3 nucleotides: TGTGCCAGCAGCTTGAGTAGGGGCTCATTCCACTTC. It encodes CASSLSRGSFHF. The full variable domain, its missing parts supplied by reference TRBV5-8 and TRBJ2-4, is EAGVTQSPTHLIKTRGQQATLRCSPISGHTSVYWYQQALGLGLQFLLWYDEGEERNRGNFPPRFSGRQFPNYSSELNVNALELEDSALYLCASSLSRGSFHFGAGTRLSVL.